These T cell receptor beta chains were read from a single sample in a study of graft-versus-host responses after intestinal transplantation. TCRdb keeps only in-frame clones here, not all; method: immunoSEQ multiplex PCR. Of about 47,000 clones in the sample, roughly 95% were seen once. Sample: PBMCs, taken approximately 360 days after intestinal transplant. The receptors originated from a human patient who received an intestinal transplant, so some T cells may come from the graft donor. CDR3s include the opening cysteine and the closing phenylalanine or tryptophan.

TRBV21-1,17,TRBJ2-7,CASSNEMGGRGFGEQYF
TRBV5-1,17,TRBJ2-1,CASSLPSGGLNRNEQFF
TRBV5-1,16,TRBJ2-3,CASSPGLAASTDTQYF
TRBV7-3,13,TRBJ2-3,CASGTGSTDTQYF
TRBV5-4,14,TRBJ2-7,CASSLYRKPYEQYF
TRBV9,14,TRBJ1-2,CASSGAGTGLGYTF
TRBV6-5,15,TRBJ1-5,CASSRGGGSNQPQHF
TRBV5-6,15,-,CASRTRGGKVSEQYF
TRBV7-3,16,TRBJ2-3,CASSLGGGLTTDTQYF
TRBV11-2,14,TRBJ2-7,CASSPGLAGVEQYF
TRBV5-4,15,TRBJ2-1,CASSLGLAGYNEQFF
TRBV9,12,TRBJ2-2,CASSVGPGELFF
TRBV5-1,14,TRBJ2-1,CASSLGGPYNEQFF
TRBV14,13,TRBJ1-1,CASSRGANTEAFF
TRBV5-1,15,TRBJ1-2,CASSEAGGGGYGYTF
TRBV18,15,TRBJ1-5,CASSFGTAGNQPQHF
TRBV9,14,TRBJ2-7,CASSAEGFPYEQYF
TRBV5-6,14,TRBJ1-3,CASSPGGREYTIYF
TRBV9,16,TRBJ2-5,CASSPSGGALQETQYF
TRBV7-9,14,TRBJ1-1,CASSPTVTNTEAFF